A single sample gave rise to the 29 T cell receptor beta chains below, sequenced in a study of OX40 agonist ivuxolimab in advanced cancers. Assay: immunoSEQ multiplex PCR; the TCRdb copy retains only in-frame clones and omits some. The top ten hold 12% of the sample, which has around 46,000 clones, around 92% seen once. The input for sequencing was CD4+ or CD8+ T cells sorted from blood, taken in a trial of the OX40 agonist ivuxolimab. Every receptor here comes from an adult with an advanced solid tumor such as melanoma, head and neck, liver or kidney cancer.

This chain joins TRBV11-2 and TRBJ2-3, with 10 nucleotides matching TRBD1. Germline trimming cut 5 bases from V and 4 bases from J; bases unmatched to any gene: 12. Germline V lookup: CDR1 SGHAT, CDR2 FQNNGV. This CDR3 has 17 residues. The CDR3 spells CASSRRGQGISPDTQYF. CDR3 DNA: TGTGCCAGCAGCCGGAGGGGACAGGGGATTTCCCCAGATACGCAGTATTTT. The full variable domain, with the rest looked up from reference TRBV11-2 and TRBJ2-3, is EAGVAQSPRYKIIEKRQSVAFWCNPISGHATLYWYQQILGQGPKLLIQFQNNGVVDDSQLPKDRFSAERLKGVDSTLKIQPAKLEDSAVYLCASSRRGQGISPDTQYFGPGTRLTVL.

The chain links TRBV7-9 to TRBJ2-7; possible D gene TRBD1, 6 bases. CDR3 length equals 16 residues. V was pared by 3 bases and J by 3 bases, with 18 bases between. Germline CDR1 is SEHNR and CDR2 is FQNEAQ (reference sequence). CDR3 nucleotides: TGTGCCAGCAGCTTTCTGATGGCAGGGGCGCACTACGAGCAGTACTTC. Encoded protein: CASSFLMAGAHYEQYF.

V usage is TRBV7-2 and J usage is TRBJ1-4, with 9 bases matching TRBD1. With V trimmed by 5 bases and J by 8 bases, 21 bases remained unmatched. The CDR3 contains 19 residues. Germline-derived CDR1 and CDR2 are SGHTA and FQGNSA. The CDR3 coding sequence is TGTGCCAGCAGCCACCCGGGACAGGGAAGTATTCCCTACCCCGAAAAACTGTTTTTT. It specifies CASSHPGQGSIPYPEKLFF. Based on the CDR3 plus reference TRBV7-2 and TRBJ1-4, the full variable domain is GAGVSQSPSNKVTEKGKDVELRCDPISGHTALYWYRQSLGQGLEFLIYFQGNSAPDKSGLPSDRFSAERTGGSVSTLTIQRTQQEDSAVYLCASSHPGQGSIPYPEKLFFGSGTQLSVL.

CDR3 bases: TGCGCCAGCAGCTTGGGTACAGGCCGATGGGAGCAGTTCTTC. Amino acids: CASSLGTGRWEQFF. The genes are TRBV5-1 and TRBJ2-1; weak D call: TRBD1 (5 bases). The CDR3 is made up of 14 amino acids. The germline V and J ends were trimmed by 0 bases and 10 bases, with 14 bases remaining between them. Looked up from germline, CDR1 is SGHRS and CDR2 is YFSETQ. Based on the CDR3 plus reference TRBV5-1 and TRBJ2-1, the full variable domain is KAGVTQTPRYLIKTRGQQVTLSCSPISGHRSVSWYQQTPGQGLQFLFEYFSETQRNKGNFPGRFSGRQFSNSRSEMNVSTLELGDSALYLCASSLGTGRWEQFFGPGTRLTVL.

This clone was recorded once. CDR3 nucleotide sequence: TGCAGCGTTGAAACTGGAGATAGAAACAATGAGCAGTTCTTC. This encodes CSVETGDRNNEQFF. V usage is TRBV29-1 and J usage is TRBJ2-1, with D uncertain. The CDR3 extends over 14 amino acids. V was shortened by 2 bases and J by 5 bases, with 13 bases between the two germline ends. CDR1 and CDR2 from the germline V gene are SQVTM and ANQGSEA.

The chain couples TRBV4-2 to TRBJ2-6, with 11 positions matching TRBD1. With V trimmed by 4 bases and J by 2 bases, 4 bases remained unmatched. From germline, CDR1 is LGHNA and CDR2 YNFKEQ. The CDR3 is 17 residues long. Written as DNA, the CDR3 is TGTGCCAGCAGCCGTGGACAGGGGGCGGCTGGGGCCAACGTCCTGACTTTC. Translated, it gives CASSRGQGAAGANVLTF.

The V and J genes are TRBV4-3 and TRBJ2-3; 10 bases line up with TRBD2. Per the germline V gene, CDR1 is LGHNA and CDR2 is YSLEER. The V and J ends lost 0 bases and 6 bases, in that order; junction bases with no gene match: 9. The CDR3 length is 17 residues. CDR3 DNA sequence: TGCGCCAGCAGCCAAGATCAACTAGCGGGATTTCGGGATACGCAGTATTTT. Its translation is CASSQDQLAGFRDTQYF.

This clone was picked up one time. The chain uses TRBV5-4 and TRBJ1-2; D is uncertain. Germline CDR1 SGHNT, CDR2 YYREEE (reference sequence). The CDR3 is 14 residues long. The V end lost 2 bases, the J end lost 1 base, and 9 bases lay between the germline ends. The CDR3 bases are TGTGCCAGCAGCTTACGAGGGATTAACTATGGCTACACCTTC. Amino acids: CASSLRGINYGYTF.

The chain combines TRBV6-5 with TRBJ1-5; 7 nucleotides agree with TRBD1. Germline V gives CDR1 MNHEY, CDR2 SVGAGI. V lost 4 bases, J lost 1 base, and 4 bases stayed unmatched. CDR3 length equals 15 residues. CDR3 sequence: CASSLTGRSNQPQHF. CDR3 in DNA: TGTGCCAGCAGTTTGACAGGGAGGAGCAATCAGCCCCAGCATTTT.

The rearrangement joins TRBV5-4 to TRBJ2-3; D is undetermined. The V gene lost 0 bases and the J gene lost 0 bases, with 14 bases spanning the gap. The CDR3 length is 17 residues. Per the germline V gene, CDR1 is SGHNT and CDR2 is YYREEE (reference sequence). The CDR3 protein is CASSLAGSRASTDTQYF. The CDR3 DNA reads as TGTGCCAGCAGCTTGGCTGGATCTAGAGCTAGCACAGATACGCAGTATTTT.

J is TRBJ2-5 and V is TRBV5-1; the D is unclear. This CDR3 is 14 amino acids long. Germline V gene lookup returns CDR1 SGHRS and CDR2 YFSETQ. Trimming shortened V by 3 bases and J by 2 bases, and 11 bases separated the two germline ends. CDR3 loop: CASSSPGLQETQYF. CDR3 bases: TGCGCCAGCAGCTCCCCCGGATTACAAGAGACCCAGTACTTC.

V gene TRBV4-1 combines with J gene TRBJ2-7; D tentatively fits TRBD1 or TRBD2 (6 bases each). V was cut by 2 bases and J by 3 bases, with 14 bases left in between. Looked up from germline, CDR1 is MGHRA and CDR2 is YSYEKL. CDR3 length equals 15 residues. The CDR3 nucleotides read TGCGCCAGCAGCCAACAAGACGGGGGACACTACGAGCAGTACTTC. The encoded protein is CASSQQDGGHYEQYF.

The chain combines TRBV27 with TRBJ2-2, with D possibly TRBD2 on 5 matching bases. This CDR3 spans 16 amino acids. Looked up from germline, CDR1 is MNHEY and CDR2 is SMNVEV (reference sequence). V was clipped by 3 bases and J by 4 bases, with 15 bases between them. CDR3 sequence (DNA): TGTGCCAGCAGTTTGAAGGCACGGGGTCCCACCGGGGAGCTGTTTTTT. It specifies CASSLKARGPTGELFF.

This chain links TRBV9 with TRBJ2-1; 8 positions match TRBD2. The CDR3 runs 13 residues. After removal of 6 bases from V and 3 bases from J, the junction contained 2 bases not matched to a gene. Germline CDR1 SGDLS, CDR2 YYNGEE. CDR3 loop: CASNGRGYNEQFF. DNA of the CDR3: TGTGCCAGCAACGGGAGGGGCTACAATGAGCAGTTCTTC.

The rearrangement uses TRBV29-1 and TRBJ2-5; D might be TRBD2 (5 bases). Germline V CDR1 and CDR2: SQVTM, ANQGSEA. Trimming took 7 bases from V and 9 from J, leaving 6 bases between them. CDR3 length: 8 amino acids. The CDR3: CSGGPQYF. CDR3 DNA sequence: TGCAGCGGAGGGCCCCAGTACTTC.

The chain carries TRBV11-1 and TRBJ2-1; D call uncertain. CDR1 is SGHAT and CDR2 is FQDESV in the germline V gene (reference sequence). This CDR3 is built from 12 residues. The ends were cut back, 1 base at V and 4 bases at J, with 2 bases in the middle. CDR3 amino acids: CASSLGYNEQFF. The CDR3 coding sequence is TGTGCCAGCAGCTTAGGGTACAATGAGCAGTTCTTC. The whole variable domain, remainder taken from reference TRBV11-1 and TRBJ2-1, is EAEVAQSPRYKITEKSQAVAFWCDPISGHATLYWYRQILGQGPELLVQFQDESVVDDSQLPKDRFSAERLKGVDSTLKIQPAELGDSAMYLCASSLGYNEQFFGPGTRLTVL.

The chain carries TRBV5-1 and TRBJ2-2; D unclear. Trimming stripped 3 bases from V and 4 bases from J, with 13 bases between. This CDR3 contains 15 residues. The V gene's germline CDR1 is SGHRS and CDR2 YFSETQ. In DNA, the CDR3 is TGCGCCAGCAGCTACGAGTACCCGGGCACCGGGGAGCTGTTTTTT. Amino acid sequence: CASSYEYPGTGELFF.

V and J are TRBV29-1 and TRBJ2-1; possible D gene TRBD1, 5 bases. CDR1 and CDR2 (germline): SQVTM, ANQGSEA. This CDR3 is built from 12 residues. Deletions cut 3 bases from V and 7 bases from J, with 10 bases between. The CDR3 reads CSVEKAGNEQFF. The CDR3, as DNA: TGCAGCGTTGAGAAGGCAGGGAATGAGCAGTTCTTC.

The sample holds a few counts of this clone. The CDR3 protein is CASSETDLDGYTF. DNA of the CDR3: TGTGCCAGCAGCGAGACAGACCTCGATGGCTACACCTTC. This rearrangement joins TRBV9 to TRBJ1-2; D is perhaps TRBD1 (5 bases). Trimming stripped 3 bases from V and 6 bases from J, with 12 bases between. The CDR3 loop spans 13 amino acids. CDR1 and CDR2 (germline): SGDLS, YYNGEE.

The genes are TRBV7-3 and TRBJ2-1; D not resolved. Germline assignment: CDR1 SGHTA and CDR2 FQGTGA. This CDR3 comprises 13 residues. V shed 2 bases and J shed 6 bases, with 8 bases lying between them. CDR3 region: CASSLGLGNEQFF. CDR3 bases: TGTGCCAGCAGCTTAGGTTTAGGCAATGAGCAGTTCTTC.

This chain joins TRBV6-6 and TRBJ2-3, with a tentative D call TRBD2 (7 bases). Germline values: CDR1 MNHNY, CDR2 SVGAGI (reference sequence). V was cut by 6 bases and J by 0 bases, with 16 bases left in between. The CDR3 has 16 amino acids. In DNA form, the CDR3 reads TGTGCCAGCAGGAGCCCGGGGGGCCTTAGCACAGATACGCAGTATTTT. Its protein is CASRSPGGLSTDTQYF.

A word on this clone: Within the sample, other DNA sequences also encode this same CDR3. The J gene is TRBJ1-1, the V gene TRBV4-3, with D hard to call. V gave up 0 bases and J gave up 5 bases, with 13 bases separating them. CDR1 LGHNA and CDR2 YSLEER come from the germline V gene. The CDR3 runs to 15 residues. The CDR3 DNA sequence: TGCGCCAGCAGCCAAGAAGCTTCCCTGGGGACTGAAGCTTTCTTT. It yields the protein CASSQEASLGTEAFF.

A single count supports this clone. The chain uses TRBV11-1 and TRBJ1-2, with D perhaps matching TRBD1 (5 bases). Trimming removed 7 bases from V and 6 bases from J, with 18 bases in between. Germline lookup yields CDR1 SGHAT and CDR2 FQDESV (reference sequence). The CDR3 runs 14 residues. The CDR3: CASTLGGRAHGYTF. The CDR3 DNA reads TGTGCCAGCACGCTCGGGGGAAGGGCCCATGGCTACACCTTC.

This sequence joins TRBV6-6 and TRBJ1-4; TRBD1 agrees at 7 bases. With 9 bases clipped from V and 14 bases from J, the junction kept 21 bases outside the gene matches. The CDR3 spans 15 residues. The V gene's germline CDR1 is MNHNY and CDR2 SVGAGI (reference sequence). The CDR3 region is CASWGRDSLMKGLFF. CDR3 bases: TGTGCCAGTTGGGGTCGGGACAGTCTAATGAAGGGTCTGTTTTTT.

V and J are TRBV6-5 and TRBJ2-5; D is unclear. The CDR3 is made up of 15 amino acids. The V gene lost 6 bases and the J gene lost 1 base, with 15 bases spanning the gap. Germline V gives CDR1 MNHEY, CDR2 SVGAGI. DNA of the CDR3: TGTGCCAGCAGCCCTTCGCCGAAACGCCAAGAGACCCAGTACTTC. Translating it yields CASSPSPKRQETQYF.

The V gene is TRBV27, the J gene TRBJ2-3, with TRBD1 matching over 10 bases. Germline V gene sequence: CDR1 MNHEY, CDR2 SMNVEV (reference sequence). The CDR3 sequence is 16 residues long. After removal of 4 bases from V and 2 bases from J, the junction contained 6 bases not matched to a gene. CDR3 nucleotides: TGTGCCAGCAGTTCCATGACAGGGGGCAACACAGATACGCAGTATTTT. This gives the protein CASSSMTGGNTDTQYF.

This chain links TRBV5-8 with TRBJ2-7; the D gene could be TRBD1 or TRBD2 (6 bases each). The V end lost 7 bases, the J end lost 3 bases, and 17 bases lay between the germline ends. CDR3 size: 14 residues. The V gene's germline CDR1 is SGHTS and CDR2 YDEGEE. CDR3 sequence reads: CASCRGTLNYEQYF. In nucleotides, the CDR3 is TGTGCCAGCTGCCGCGGGACATTAAACTACGAGCAGTACTTC.

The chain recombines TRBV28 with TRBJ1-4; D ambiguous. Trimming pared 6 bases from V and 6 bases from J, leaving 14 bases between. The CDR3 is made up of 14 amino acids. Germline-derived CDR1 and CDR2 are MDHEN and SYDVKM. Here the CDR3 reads CASSLRGWDEKLFF. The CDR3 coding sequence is TGTGCCAGCAGCCTACGGGGTTGGGATGAAAAACTGTTTTTT.

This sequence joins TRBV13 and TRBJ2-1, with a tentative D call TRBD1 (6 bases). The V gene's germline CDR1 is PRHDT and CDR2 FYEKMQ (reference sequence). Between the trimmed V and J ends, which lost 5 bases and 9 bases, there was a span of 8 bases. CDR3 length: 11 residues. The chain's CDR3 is CASSVRGEQFF. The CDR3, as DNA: TGTGCCAGCAGCGTCAGGGGTGAGCAGTTCTTC.